This T cell receptor (beta chain) was sequenced during a study of cytomegalovirus exposure and HLA in healthy donors. PCR employed 60 Vbeta and 13 Jbeta primers. Here immunoSEQ multiplex PCR was the method, and the copy in TCRdb shows in-frame clones only, minus some. The table has more than 130,000 clones, just under 85% seen once. At collection, donors were nominally healthy, but unrecorded immune exposures were probable. This clone was observed a few times. Other DNA variants within this sample encode the same CDR3. Sequencing was performed on PBMCs. This clonotype was sampled from a man aged 40-49 years in good health and CMV-seropositive.

The CDR3 sequence: CASRGDNNSPLHF. The CDR3 bases are TGCGCCAGCAGGGGGGACAACAATTCACCCCTCCACTTT. This rearrangement joins TRBV5-1 to TRBJ1-6, with a tentative D call TRBD1 (6 bases). CDR3 length equals 13 residues. Germline CDR1 reads SGHRS; CDR2 reads YFSETQ. The V and J ends lost 5 bases and 7 bases respectively, with 10 bases between them.